This T cell receptor beta chain was sequenced for a study of brain T cells in children with intractable seizures. This table comes from immunoSEQ multiplex PCR, and its TCRdb copy is limited to in-frame clones, with some not included. The repertoire consists of 300,000 to 400,000 clones, with 93% occurring once and the leading ten covering roughly 6%. In the case of this clone: Its specificity is not known.

The CDR3 is 15 residues long. Germline CDR1 reads MGHRA; CDR2 reads YSYEKL. V shed 0 bases and J shed 4 bases, with 12 bases lying between them. Whole-study findings and limits: Absence of clones before surgery may stem from lower sequencing depth. Viral specificity was inferred only from CDR3 similarity; HCMV serostatus was unknown.

Specified time point: blood from clinic visit 5 months post-surgery; TSC patient then seizure free. Patients received at least one anti-epileptic drug before surgery. The chain carries TRBV4-1 and TRBJ2-5; TRBD1 might be the D (6 bases). The specimen comprised peripheral blood, sampled approximately 5 months after surgery. This receptor was identified in a boy younger than two with tuberous sclerosis and intractable seizures. The CDR3 is CASSQDKGRGETQYF. The CDR3 DNA reads TGCGCCAGCAGCCAAGATAAAGGCAGGGGAGAGACCCAGTACTTC.